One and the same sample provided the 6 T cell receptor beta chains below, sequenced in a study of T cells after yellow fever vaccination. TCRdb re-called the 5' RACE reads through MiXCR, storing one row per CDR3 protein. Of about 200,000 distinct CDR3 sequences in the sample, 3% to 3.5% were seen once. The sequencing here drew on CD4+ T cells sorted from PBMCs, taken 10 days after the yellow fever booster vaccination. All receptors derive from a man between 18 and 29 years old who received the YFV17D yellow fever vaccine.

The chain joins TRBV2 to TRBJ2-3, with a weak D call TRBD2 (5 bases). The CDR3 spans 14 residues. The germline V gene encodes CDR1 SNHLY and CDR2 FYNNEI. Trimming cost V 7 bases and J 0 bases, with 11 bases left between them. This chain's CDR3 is CASKDQRSTDTQYF. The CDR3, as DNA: TGTGCCAGCAAGGACCAGCGGAGCACAGATACGCAGTATTTT.

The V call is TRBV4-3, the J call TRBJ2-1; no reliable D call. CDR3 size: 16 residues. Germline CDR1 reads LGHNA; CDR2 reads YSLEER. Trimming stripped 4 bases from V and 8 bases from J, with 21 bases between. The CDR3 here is CASSRKPGHGGDEQFF. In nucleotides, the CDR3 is TGCGCCAGCAGCCGGAAACCGGGTCATGGTGGCGATGAGCAGTTCTTC.

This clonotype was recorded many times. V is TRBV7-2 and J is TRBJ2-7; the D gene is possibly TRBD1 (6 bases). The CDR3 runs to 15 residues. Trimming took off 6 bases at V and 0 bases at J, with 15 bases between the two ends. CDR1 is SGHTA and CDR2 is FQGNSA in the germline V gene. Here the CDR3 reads CASRYKTGYSYEQYF. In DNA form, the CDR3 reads TGTGCCAGCAGATACAAAACAGGGTACTCCTACGAGCAGTACTTC.

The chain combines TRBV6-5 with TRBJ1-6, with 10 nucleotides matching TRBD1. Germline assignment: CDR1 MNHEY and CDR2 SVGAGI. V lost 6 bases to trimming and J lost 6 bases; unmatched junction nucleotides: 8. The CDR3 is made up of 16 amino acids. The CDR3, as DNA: TGTGCCAGCAGACTACAGACAGGGGGCTCTAATTCACCCCTCCACTTT. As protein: CASRLQTGGSNSPLHF.

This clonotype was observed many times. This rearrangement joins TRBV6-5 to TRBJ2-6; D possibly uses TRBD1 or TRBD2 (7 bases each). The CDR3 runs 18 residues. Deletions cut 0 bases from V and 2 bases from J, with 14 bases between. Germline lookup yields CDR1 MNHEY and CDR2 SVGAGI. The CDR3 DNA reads TGTGCCAGCAGTTACTCTTCAGGGGGAGGGGCTGGGGCCAACGTCCTGACTTTC. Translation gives CASSYSSGGGAGANVLTF.

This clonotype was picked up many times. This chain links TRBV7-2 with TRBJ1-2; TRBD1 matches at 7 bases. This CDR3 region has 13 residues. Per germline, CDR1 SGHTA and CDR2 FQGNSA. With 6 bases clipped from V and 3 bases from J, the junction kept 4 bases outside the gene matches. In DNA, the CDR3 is TGTGCCAGCAGTGAGACAGGGTACTATGGCTACACCTTC. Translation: CASSETGYYGYTF.